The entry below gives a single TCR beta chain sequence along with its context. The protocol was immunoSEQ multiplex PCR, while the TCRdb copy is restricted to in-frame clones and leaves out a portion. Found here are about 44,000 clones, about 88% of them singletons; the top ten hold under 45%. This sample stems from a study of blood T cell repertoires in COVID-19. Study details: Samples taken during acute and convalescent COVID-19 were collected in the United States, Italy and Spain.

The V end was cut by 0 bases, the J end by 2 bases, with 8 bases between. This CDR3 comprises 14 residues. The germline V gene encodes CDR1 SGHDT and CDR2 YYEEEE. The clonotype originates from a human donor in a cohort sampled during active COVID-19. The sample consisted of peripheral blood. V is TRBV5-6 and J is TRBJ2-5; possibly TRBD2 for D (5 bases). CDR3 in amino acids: CASSLGERQETQYF. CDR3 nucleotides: TGTGCCAGCAGCTTGGGGGAGCGGCAAGAGACCCAGTACTTC.